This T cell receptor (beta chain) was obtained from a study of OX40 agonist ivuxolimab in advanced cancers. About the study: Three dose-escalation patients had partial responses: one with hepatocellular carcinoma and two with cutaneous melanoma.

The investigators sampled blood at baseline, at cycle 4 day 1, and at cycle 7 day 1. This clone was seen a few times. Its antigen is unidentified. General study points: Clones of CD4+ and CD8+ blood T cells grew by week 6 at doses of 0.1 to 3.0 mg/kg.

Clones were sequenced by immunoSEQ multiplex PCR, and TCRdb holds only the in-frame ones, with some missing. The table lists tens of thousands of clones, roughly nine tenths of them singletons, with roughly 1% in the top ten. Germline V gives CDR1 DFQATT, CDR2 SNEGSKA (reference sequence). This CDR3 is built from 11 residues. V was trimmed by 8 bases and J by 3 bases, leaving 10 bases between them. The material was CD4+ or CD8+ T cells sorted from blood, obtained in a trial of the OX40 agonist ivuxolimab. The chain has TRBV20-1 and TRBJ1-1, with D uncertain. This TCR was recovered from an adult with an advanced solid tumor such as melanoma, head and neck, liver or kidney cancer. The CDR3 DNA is TGCAGTATCAGGACGGACACTGAAGCTTTCTTT. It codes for CSIRTDTEAFF.